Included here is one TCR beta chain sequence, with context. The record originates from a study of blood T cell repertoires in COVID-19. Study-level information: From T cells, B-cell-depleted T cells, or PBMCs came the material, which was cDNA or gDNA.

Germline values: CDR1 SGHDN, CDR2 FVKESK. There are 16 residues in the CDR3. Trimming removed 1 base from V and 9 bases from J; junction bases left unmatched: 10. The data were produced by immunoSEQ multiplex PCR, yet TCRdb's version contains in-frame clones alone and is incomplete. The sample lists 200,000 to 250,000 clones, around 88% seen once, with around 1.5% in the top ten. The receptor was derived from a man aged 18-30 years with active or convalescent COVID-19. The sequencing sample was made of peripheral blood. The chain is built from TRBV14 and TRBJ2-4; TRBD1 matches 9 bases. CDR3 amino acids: CASSQARGTGSGIQYF. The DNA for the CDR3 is TGTGCCAGCAGCCAAGCACGGGGGACAGGGTCGGGCATTCAGTACTTC.